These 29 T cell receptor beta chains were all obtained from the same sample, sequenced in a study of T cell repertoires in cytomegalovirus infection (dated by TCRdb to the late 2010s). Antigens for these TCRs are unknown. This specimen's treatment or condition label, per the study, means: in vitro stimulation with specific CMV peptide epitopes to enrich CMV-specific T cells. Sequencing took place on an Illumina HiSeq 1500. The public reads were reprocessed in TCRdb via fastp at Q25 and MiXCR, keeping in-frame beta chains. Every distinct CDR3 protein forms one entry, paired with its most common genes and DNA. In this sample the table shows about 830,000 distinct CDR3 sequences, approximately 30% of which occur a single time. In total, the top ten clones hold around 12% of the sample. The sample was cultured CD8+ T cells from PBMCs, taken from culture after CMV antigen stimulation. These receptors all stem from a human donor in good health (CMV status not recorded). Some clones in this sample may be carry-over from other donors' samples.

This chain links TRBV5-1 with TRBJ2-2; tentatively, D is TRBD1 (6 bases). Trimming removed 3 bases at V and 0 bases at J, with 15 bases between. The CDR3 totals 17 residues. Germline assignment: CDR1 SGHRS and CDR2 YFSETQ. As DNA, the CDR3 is TGCGCCAGCAGCTCCCCAACGGACAGACCGAACACCGGGGAGCTGTTTTTT. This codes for CASSSPTDRPNTGELFF.

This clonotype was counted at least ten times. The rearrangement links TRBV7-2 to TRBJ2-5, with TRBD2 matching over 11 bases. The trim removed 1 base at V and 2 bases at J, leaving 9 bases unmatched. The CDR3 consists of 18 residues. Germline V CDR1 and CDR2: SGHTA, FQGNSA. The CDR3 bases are TGTGCCAGCAGCTTAGATGGTAGCGGGGGGGCCCCACAAGAGACCCAGTACTTC. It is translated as CASSLDGSGGAPQETQYF.

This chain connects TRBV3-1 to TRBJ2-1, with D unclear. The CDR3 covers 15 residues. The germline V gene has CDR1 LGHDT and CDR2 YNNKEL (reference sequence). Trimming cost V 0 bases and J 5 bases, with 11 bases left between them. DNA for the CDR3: TGTGCCAGCAGCCAAGATGTAGGGATCGACAATGAGCAGTTCTTC. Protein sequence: CASSQDVGIDNEQFF.

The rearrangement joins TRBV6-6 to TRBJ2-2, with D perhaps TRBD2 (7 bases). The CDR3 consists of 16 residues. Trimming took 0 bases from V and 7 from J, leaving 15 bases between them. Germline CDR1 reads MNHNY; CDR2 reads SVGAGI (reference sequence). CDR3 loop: CASSYSGRGESGELFF. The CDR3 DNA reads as TGTGCCAGCAGTTACTCGGGGAGGGGGGAAAGCGGGGAGCTGTTTTTT.

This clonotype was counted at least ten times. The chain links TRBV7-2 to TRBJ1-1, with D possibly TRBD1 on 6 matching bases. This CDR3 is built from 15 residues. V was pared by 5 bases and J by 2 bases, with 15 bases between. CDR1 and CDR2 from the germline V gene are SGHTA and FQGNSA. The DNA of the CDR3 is TGTGCCAGCAGCCGACCAGGACAGATAAACACTGAAGCTTTCTTT. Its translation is CASSRPGQINTEAFF.

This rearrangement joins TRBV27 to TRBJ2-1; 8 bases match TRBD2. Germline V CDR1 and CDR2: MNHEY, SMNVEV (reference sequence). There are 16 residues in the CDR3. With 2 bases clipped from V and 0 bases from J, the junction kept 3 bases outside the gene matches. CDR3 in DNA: TGTGCCAGCAGTTTAGCTGGGACTAGCTCCTACAATGAGCAGTTCTTC. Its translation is CASSLAGTSSYNEQFF.

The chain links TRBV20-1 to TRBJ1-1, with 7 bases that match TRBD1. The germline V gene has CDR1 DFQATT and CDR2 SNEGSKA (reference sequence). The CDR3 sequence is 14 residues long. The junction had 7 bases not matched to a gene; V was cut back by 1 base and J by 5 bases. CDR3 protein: CSARGPDRVTEAFF. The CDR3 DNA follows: TGCAGTGCTAGAGGGCCCGACAGGGTAACTGAAGCTTTCTTT.

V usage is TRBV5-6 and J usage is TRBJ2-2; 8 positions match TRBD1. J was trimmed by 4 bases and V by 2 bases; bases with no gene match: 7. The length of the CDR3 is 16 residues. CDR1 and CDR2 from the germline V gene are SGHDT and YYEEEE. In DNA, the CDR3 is TGTGCCAGCAGCTTTCAGGGGGCACTTTTCACCGGGGAGCTGTTTTTT. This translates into CASSFQGALFTGELFF. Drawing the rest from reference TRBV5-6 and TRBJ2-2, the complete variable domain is DAGVTQSPTHLIKTRGQQVTLRCSPKSGHDTVSWYQQALGQGPQFIFQYYEEEERQRGNFPDRFSGHQFPNYSSELNVNALLLGDSALYLCASSFQGALFTGELFFGEGSRLTVL.

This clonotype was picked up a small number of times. The CDR3 here is CASSPGLGNYGYTF. In DNA, the CDR3 is TGTGCCAGCAGCCCAGGACTAGGAAACTATGGCTACACCTTC. This rearrangement joins TRBV7-2 to TRBJ1-2; unclear D gene. With 5 bases removed from V and 2 bases from J, the gap between germline ends came to 12 bases. The CDR3 is 14 residues long. CDR1 SGHTA and CDR2 FQGNSA come from the germline V gene.

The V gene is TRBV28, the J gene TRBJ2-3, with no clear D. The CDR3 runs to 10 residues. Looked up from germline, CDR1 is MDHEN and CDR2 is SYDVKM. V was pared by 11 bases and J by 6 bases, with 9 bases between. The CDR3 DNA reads TGTGCCCAGGTGGGGGATACGCAGTATTTT. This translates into CAQVGDTQYF.

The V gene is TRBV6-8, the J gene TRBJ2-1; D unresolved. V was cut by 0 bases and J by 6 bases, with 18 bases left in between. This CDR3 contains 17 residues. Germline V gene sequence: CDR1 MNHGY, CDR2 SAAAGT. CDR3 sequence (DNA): TGTGCCAGCAGTTACTCGGTTTCAAGCGAAATTGGCAATGAGCAGTTCTTC. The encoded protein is CASSYSVSSEIGNEQFF.

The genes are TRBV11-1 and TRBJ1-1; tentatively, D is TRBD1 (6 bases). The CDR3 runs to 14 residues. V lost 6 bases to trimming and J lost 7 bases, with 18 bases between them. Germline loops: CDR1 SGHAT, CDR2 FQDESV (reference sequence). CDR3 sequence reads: CASRPRGAIDEAFF. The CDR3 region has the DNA TGTGCCAGCAGACCCCGGGGGGCCATCGATGAAGCTTTCTTT.

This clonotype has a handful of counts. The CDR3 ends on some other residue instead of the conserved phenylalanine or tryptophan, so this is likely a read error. CDR3 loop: CASSQDRGYYGYTS. The CDR3 bases are TGTGCCAGCAGCCAAGACCGAGGCTACTATGGCTACACCTCC. V usage is TRBV6-6 and J usage is TRBJ1-2; D gene ambiguous. The CDR3 has 14 residues. Looked up from germline, CDR1 is MNHNY and CDR2 is SVGAGI (reference sequence). V dropped 6 bases and J dropped 3 bases, with 14 bases sitting between them.

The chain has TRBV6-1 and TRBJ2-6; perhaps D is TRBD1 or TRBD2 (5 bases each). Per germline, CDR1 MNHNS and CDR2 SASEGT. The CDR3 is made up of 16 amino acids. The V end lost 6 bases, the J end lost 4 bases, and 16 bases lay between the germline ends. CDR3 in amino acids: CASSLGEGLGANVLTF. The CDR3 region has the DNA TGTGCCAGCAGCCTAGGAGAGGGGTTGGGGGCCAACGTCCTGACTTTC.

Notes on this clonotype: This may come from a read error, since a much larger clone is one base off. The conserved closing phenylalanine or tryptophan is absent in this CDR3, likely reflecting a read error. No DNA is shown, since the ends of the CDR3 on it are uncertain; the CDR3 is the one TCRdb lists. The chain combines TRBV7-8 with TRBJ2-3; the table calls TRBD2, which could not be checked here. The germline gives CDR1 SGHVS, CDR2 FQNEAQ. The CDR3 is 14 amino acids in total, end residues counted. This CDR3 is CANSNFKRGPIHIL.

The CDR3 sequence: CASSPLGVSGETQYF. The CDR3 nucleotides are TGTGCCAGCAGCCCGTTGGGGGTCAGCGGCGAGACCCAGTACTTC. The chain links TRBV6-5 to TRBJ2-5; either TRBD1 or TRBD2 may supply D (5 bases each). Germline V CDR1 and CDR2: MNHEY, SVGAGI. Trimming cost V 6 bases and J 5 bases, with 19 bases left between them. The CDR3 has 15 residues.

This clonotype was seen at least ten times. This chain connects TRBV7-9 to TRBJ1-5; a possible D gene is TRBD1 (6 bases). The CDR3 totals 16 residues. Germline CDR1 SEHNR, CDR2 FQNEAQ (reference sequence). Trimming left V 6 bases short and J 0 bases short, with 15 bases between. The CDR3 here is CASSRTDEYSNQPQHF. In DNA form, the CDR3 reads TGTGCCAGCAGTAGGACAGACGAGTATAGCAATCAGCCCCAGCATTTT.

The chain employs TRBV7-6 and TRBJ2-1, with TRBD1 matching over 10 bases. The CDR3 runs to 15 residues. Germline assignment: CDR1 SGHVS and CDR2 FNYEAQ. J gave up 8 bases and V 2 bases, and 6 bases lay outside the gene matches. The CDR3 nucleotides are TGTGCCAGCAGCTTAATCGGACAGGGGGGCGATGAGCAGTTCTTC. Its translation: CASSLIGQGGDEQFF.

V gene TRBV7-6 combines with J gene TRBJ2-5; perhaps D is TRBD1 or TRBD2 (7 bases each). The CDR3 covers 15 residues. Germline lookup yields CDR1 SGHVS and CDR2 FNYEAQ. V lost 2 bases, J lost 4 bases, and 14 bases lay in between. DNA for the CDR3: TGTGCCAGCAGCTTAATAGGGGGCGGGAGAGAGACCCAGTACTTC. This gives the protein CASSLIGGGRETQYF. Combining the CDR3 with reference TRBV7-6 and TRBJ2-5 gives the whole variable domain GAGVSQSPRYKVTKRGQDVALRCDPISGHVSLYWYRQALGQGPEFLTYFNYEAQQDKSGLPNDRFSAERPEGSISTLTIQRTEQRDSAMYRCASSLIGGGRETQYFGPGTRLLVL.

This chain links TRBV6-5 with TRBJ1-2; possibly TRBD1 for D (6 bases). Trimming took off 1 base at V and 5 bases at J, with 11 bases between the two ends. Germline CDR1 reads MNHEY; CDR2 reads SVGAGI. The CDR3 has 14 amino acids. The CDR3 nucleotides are TGTGCCAGCAGTTACTACGGGGGCCTTTATGGCTACACCTTC. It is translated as CASSYYGGLYGYTF.

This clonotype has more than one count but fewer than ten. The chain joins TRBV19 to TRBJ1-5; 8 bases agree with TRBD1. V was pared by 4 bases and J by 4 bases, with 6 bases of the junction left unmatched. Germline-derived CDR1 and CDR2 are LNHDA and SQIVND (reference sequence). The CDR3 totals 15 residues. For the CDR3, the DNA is TGTGCCAGTAGTACGCGGACAGGGAGTAATCAGCCCCAGCATTTT. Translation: CASSTRTGSNQPQHF.

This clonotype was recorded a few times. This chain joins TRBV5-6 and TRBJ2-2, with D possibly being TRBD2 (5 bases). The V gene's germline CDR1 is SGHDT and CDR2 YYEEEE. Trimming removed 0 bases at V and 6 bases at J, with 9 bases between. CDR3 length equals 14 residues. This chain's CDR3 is CASSLAGVPGELFF. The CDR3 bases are TGTGCCAGCAGCTTGGCCGGGGTCCCCGGGGAGCTGTTTTTT.

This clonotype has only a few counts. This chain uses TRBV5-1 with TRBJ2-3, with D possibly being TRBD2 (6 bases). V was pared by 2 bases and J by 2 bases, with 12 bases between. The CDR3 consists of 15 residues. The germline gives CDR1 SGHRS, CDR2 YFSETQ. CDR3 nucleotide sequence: TGCGCCAGCAGCTTACGGCGGGGTAACACAGATACGCAGTATTTT. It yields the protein CASSLRRGNTDTQYF. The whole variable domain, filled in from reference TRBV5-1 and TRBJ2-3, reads KAGVTQTPRYLIKTRGQQVTLSCSPISGHRSVSWYQQTPGQGLQFLFEYFSETQRNKGNFPGRFSGRQFSNSRSEMNVSTLELGDSALYLCASSLRRGNTDTQYFGPGTRLTVL.

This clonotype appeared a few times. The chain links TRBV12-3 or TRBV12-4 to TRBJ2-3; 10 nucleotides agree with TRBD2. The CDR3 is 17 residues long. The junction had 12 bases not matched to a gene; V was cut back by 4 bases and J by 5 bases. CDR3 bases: TGTGCCAGCAGTTCCCCTCTAGCGGGGGCCAGGGGAGATACGCAGTATTTT. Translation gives CASSSPLAGARGDTQYF.

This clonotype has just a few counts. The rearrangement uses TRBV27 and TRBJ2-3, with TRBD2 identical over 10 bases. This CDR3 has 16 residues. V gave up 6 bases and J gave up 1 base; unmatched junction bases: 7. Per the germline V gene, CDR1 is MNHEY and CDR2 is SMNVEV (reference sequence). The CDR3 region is CASSYRGTSGTDTQYF. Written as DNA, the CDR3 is TGTGCCAGCAGCTATCGAGGGACTAGCGGCACAGATACGCAGTATTTT.

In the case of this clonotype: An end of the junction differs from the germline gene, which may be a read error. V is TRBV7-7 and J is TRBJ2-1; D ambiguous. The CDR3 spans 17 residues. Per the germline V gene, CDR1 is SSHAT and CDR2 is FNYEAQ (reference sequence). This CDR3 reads CASSLGTESSSYNEQFF. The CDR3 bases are TGTGCTAGCAGCTTAGGAACAGAGTCCAGCTCCTACAATGAGCAGTTCTTC.

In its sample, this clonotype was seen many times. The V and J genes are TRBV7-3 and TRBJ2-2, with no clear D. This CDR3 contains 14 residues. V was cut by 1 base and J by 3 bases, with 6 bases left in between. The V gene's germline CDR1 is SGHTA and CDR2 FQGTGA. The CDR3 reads CASSLKSYTGELFF. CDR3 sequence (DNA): TGTGCCAGCAGCTTAAAGTCCTACACCGGGGAGCTGTTTTTT.

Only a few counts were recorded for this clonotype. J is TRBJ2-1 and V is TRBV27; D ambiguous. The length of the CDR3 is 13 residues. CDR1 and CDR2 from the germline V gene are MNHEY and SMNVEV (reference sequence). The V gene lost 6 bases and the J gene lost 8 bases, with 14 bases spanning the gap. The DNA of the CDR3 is TGTGCCAGCAGCCCGTTTGGCCCCGATGAGCAGTTCTTC. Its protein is CASSPFGPDEQFF.

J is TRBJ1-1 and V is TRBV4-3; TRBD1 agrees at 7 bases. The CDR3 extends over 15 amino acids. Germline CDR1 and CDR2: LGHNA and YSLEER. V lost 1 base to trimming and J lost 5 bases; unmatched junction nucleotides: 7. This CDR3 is CASSQVRDSLTEAFF. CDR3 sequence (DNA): TGCGCCAGCAGCCAAGTTCGGGACAGTCTGACTGAAGCTTTCTTT.